The present TCR beta chain was sequenced within a study of blood T cell repertoires in COVID-19. On the study more broadly: The United States, Italy and Spain were the sources of the acute and convalescent COVID-19 samples. PBMCs, B-cell-depleted T cells, or T cells were the source of the cDNA or gDNA that made up the material.

Germline V gene sequence: CDR1 SGDLS, CDR2 YYNGEE. The V gene lost 0 bases and the J gene lost 6 bases, with 19 bases spanning the gap. This CDR3 has 17 residues. Only a few counts were recorded for this clone. Original processing notes: Amplified reference gene primers provided the basis for estimating nucleated cell counts. Profiling relied on immunoSEQ multiplex PCR, and the TCRdb table lists in-frame clones only, not all of them. That table supplies the V and J calls and clone size; D and trimming were determined from the DNA. The table has some 99,000 clones, 70% to 90% seen once; the top ten hold more than 3.5%. Seattle-derived patients entered the study during active infection and were followed longitudinally.

The V and J genes are TRBV9 and TRBJ2-1, with a possible D match to TRBD1 (5 bases). This sequence was found in a human donor with COVID-19, enrolled during active disease. The donor label of this sample is uncertain. The source material was peripheral blood. The CDR3 is CASSVGQGLPQSNEQFF. The CDR3 coding sequence is TGTGCCAGCAGCGTAGGGCAGGGTTTGCCCCAGAGCAATGAGCAGTTCTTC.